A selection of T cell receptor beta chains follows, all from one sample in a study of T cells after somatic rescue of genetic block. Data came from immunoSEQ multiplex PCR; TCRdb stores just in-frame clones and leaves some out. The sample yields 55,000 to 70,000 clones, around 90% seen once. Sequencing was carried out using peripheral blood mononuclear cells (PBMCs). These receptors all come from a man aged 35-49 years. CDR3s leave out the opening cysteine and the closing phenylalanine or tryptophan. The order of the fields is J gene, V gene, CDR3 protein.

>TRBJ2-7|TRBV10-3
AIGSTGKGYEQY
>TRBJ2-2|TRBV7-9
ASSAQGYTGELF
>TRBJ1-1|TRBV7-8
ASSSHAGGMNTEAF
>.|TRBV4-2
ASSQDQRGDPYEQY
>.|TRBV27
ASSSPLRDRGYEQY
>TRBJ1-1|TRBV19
ASRNRRGGTEAF
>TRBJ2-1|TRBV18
ASSPDTSSPEQF
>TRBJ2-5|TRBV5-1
ASSLSAAQETQY
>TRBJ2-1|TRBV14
ASSRFDRGYSNEQF
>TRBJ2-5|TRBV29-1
SVGRAGETQY
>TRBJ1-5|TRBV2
ASDAGRDQPQH
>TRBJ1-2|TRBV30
AWSARGGRATIRSNYGYT
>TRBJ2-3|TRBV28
ASTTTQGTDTQY
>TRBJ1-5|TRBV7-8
ASSPRTGGGQPQH
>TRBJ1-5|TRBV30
AWSVRRNQPQH
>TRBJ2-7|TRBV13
ASSLTDSYEQY
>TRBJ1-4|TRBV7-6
ASRPQGGSNEKLF
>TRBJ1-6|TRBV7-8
ASSSTRTGRESPLH
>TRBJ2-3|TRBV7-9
ASSPGEAGSTDTQY
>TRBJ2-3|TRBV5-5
ASSSTGTSGIFTQY
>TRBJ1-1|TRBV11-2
ASSLLAGPNTEAF
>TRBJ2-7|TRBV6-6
ASSYSLGAYEQY
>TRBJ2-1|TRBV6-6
ASRPLAGTYNEQF
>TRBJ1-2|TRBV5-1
ASSLDYLYGYT
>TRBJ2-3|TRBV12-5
ASGFGLAQRGDTQY
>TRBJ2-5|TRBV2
ASSARGHTQETQY
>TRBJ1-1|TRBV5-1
ASRGGGGEHGEAF
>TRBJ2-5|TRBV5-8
ASSQDRGPQMDQETQY
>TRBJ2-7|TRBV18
ASSPGQNEQY
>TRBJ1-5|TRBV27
ASSLSTGGNQPQH
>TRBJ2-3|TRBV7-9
ASSRGLAGVTDTQY
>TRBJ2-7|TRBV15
ATSREGAGVYEQY
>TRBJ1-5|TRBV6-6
ASTTGPPQPQH
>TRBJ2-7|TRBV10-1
ASSVAGVSEQY
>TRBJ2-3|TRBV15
ATSRDQDTQY
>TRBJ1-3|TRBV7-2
ASSFAGAGNTIY
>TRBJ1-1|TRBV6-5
ASSSGTGDAEAF
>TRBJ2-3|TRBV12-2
ASRFADGTSGWNDTQY
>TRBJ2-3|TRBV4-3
ASSQEARFGDTQY
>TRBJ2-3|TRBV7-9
ASSLGLISTDTQY
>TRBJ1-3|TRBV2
ASSDGSRAGNTIY
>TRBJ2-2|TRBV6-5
ASSYSSGRGTGELF
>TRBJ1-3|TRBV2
ASRGELGNTIY
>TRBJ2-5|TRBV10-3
AISPAGGSQETQY
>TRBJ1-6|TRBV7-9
AAARAEDLRDNSPLH
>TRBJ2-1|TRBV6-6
ASRAGTSSYNEQF
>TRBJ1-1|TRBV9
ASSAYDDTEAF
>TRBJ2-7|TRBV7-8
ASSSSGGAYEQY
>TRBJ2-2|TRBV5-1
ASRPLGHNTGELF
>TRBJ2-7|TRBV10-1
ASSESGTGKYEQY
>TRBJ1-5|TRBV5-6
ASSSSGLTLGSNQPQH
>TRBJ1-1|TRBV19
ASSPGTSMNTEAF
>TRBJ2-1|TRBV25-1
ASSEGGRYYNEQF
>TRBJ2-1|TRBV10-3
AISESVARTSRGNEQF